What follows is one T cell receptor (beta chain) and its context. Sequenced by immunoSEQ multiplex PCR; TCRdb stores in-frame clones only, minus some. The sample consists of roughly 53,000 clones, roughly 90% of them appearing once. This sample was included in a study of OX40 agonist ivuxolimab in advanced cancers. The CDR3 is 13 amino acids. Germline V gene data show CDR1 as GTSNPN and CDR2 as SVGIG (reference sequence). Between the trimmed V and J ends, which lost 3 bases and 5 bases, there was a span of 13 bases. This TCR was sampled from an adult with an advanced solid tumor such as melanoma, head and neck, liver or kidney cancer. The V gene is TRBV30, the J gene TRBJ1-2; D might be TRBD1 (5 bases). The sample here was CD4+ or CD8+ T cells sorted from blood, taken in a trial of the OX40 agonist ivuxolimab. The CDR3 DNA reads TGTGCCTGGAGACAAACAGGTTCATATGGCTACACCTTC. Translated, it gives CAWRQTGSYGYTF.